This TCR beta chain is drawn from a study of neurological immune-mediated disorders. Broader study findings: There was no association between the multiple sclerosis repertoire cluster and any clinical or MRI feature. None of the CDR3 amino acid sequences of expanded clones were shared across subjects, and this suggested private repertoires in all groups.

TCRdb reprocessed the 5' RACE reads via MiXCR and lists one record per CDR3 protein. The sample has about 82,000 distinct CDR3 sequences, 2.5% to 3% seen once. As for this clonotype: Its cognate antigen is unknown.

Trimming took 4 bases from V and 3 from J, leaving 12 bases between them. Germline assignment: CDR1 SGHVS and CDR2 FNYEAQ. The CDR3 extends over 14 amino acids. The sequencing input was PBMCs. This TCR was sampled from a woman in her thirties with multiple sclerosis. The chain carries TRBV7-6 and TRBJ2-5; D tentatively reads TRBD1 or TRBD2 (5 bases each). The CDR3 reads CASSSRDGEETQYF. CDR3 DNA sequence: TGTGCCAGCAGCTCCCGGGACGGAGAAGAGACCCAGTACTTC.